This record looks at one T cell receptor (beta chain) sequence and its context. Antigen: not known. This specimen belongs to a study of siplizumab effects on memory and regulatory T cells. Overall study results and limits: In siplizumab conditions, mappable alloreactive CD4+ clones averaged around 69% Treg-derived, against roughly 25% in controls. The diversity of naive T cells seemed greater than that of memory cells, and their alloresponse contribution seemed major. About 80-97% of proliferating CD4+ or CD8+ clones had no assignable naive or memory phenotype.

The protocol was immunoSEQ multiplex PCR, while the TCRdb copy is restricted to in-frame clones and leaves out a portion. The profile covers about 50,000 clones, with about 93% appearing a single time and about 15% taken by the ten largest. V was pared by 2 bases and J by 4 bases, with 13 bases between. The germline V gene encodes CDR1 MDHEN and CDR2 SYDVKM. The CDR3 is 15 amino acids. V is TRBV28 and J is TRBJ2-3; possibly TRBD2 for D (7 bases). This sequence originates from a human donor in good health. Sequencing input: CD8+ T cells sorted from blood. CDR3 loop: CASSLTGRGADTQYF. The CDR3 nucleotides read TGTGCCAGCAGTTTAACGGGGAGGGGGGCAGATACGCAGTATTTT.